This T cell receptor (beta chain) was recovered during a study of molecular identifiers for immune sequencing clone quantification. This clonotype was seen a handful of times. Its antigen is unidentified. There are 13 residues in the CDR3. J gave up 5 bases and V 5 bases, and 7 bases lay outside the gene matches. CDR1 is SGHRS, CDR2 YFSETQ, per germline. Study observations and caveats: One cell's worth of spiked Jurkat TCR RNA was reportedly detectable among about a million naive cells.

CD8+CD4-CCR7+CD45RA+ sorting gave the naive CD8 T cells. Using its own MiXCR run on the PCR reads, TCRdb lists one record per CDR3 protein. The table records 490,000 or so distinct CDR3 sequences, under 30% of them present only once. The sequenced material came from naive CD8+ T cells from blood, with Jurkat cell RNA spiked in. Described subset: FACS-sorted CD8+CD4-CCR7+CD45RA+ naive T cells. The chain employs TRBV5-1 and TRBJ2-7; 7 bases fit TRBD1. This TCR came from a human donor in good health. Some libraries in this study had Jurkat cell RNA spiked in. The CDR3 here is CASRREGANEQYF. The DNA of the CDR3 is TGCGCCAGCAGAAGAGAGGGGGCGAACGAGCAGTACTTC. The complete variable domain, with remaining parts taken from reference TRBV5-1 and TRBJ2-7, reads KAGVTQTPRYLIKTRGQQVTLSCSPISGHRSVSWYQQTPGQGLQFLFEYFSETQRNKGNFPGRFSGRQFSNSRSEMNVSTLELGDSALYLCASRREGANEQYFGPGTRLTVT.